This T cell receptor beta chain was captured in a study of T-cell reconstitution after alpha-beta-depleted transplantation in children. Study-level points and caveats: Reportedly, roughly two months post-transplant, alpha-beta T cells arose from several hundred expanded graft clones. At day 60, the high TCRbeta diversity found in some patients originated from recipient T cells and thymic progenitors that had survived. Newly made T cells mostly supplied T-cell counts and diversity one year after transplant.

This clonotype has at least ten counts. Antigen unknown. Preparation of the TCRbeta library involved a method that used unique molecular identifiers. TCRdb redid the calling of the PCR reads with MiXCR, one entry per CDR3 protein. The sample records over 120,000 distinct CDR3 sequences, 8% to 10% being singletons. This material consisted of PBMCs, mostly from graft donor cells, taken 180 days after TCRalphabeta/CD19-depleted stem cell transplant. The source of this sequence is a female patient younger than 10 who had a stem cell transplant for congenital amegakaryocytic thrombocytopenia, so the T cells may come from the graft donor.

CDR3 protein: CASSPNPSEVGYTF. The CDR3 DNA reads TGTGCCAGCAGCCCCAACCCCTCGGAGGTGGGCTACACCTTC. J is TRBJ1-2 and V is TRBV5-4; D ambiguous. V was shortened by 4 bases and J by 8 bases, with 18 bases between the two germline ends. This CDR3 contains 14 residues. Per germline, CDR1 SGHNT and CDR2 YYREEE (reference sequence).